The present TCR beta chain was sequenced within a study of OX40 agonist ivuxolimab in advanced cancers. TCRdb's copy holds only in-frame clones and misses some; the assay was immunoSEQ multiplex PCR. The sample consists of 55,000 to 75,000 clones, roughly nine tenths of them appearing once. The V end lost 5 bases, the J end lost 6 bases, and 14 bases lay between the germline ends. The CDR3 has 14 amino acids. Germline V gives CDR1 SGHNT, CDR2 YENEEA. J is TRBJ1-3 and V is TRBV11-3; a possible D gene is TRBD1 (5 bases). This sequence originates from an adult with an advanced solid tumor such as melanoma, head and neck, liver or kidney cancer. The input for sequencing was CD4+ or CD8+ T cells sorted from blood, taken in a trial of the OX40 agonist ivuxolimab. The CDR3 reads CASSRTGEENTIYF. The CDR3 DNA sequence: TGTGCCAGCAGCCGTACGGGGGAAGAAAACACCATATATTTT.